This T cell receptor beta chain was sequenced for a study of blood T cells in healthy people across ages. This clonotype was seen a handful of times. The V gene lost 6 bases and the J gene lost 5 bases, with 13 bases spanning the gap. The CDR3 is made up of 13 amino acids. The germline V gene has CDR1 MNHEY and CDR2 SMNVEV (reference sequence). Then a second PCR, running roughly 7 to 11 cycles, was carried out with a sample-barcoded 5' primer and a J-beta primer mix. Each CDR3 protein is one row after TCRdb ran MiXCR on the 5' RACE reads. The table records around 800,000 distinct CDR3 sequences, around 45% of them present only once.

The genes are TRBV27 and TRBJ1-1, with D uncertain. Sequencing was done on a sample of blood. The sequence was obtained from a man in his sixties in good health. The DNA of the CDR3 is TGTGCCAGCAGAACGGGTTCGGTAACTGAAGCTTTCTTT. This translates into CASRTGSVTEAFF.